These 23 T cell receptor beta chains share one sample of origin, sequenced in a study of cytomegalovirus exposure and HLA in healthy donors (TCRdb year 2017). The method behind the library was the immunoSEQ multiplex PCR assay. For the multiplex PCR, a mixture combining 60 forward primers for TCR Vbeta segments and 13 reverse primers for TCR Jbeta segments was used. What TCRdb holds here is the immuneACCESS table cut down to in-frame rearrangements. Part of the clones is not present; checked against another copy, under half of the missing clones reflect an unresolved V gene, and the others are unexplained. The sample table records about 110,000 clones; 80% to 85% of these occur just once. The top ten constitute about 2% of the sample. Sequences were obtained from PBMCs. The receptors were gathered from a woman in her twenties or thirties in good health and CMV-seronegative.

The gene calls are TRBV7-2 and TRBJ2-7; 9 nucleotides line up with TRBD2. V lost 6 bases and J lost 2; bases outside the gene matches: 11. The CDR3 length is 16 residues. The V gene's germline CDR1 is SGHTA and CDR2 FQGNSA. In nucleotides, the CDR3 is TGTGCCAGCAGTACTTTCGGGGCGGGAGGGCCCTACGAGCAGTACTTC. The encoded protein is CASSTFGAGGPYEQYF.

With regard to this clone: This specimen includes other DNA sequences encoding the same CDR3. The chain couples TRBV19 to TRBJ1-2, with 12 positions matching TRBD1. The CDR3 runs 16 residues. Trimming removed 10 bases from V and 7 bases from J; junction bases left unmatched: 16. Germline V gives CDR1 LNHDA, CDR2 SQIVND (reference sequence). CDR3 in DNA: TGTGCCACGATGCCGGGACAGGGGGCTAATTGGGCTGGCTACACCTTC. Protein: CATMPGQGANWAGYTF.

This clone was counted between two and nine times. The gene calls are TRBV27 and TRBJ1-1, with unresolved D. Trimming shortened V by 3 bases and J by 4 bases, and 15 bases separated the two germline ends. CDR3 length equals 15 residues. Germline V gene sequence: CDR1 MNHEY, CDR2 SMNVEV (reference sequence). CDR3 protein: CASSFSDLGATEAFF. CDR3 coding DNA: TGTGCCAGCAGTTTTTCTGATTTGGGAGCCACTGAAGCTTTCTTT.

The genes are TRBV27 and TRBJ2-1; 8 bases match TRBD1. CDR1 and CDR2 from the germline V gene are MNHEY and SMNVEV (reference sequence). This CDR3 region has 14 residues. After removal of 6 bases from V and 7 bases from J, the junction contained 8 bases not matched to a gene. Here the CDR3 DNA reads TGTGCCAGCAGCACAGGGGGTGTTTGGAATGAGCAGTTCTTC. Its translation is CASSTGGVWNEQFF.

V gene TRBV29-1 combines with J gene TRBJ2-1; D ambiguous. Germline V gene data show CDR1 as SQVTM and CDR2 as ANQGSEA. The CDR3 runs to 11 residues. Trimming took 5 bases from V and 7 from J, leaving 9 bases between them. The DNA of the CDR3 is TGCAGCGTTAAGGTGAGGAATGAGCAGTTCTTC. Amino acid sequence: CSVKVRNEQFF.

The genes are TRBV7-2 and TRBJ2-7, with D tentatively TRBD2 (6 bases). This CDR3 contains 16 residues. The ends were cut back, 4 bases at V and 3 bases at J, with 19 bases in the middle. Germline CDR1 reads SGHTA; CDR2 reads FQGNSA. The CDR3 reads CASSSEVWRGRYEQYF. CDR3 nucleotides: TGTGCCAGCAGCTCAGAGGTTTGGCGGGGTCGCTACGAGCAGTACTTC.

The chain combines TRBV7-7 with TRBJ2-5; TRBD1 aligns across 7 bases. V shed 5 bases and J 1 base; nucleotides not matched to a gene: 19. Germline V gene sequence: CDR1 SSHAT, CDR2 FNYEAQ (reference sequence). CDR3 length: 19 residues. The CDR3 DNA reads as TGTGCCAGCAGCCCCCGACAGGGCGCATTCTTGGCCCCCCAAGAGACCCAGTACTTC. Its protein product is CASSPRQGAFLAPQETQYF.

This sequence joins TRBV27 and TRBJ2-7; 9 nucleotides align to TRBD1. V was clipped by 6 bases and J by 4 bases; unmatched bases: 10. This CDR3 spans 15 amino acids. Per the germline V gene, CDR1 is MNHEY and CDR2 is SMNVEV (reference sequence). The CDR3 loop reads CASRGTGTGLYEQYF. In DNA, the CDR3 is TGTGCCAGCAGGGGGACCGGGACAGGGTTATACGAGCAGTACTTC.

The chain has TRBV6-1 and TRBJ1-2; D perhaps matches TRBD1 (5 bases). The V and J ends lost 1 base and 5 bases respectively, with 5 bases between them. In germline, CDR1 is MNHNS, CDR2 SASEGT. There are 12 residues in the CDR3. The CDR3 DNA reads TGTGCCAGCAGTGAAGGACAGTATGGCTACACCTTC. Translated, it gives CASSEGQYGYTF.

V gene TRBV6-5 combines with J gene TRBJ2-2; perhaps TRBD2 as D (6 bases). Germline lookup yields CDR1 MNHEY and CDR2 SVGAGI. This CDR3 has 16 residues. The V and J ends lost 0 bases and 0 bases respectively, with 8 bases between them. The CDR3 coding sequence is TGTGCCAGCAGTTACTCTGGCGGGGCGAACACCGGGGAGCTGTTTTTT. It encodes CASSYSGGANTGELFF.

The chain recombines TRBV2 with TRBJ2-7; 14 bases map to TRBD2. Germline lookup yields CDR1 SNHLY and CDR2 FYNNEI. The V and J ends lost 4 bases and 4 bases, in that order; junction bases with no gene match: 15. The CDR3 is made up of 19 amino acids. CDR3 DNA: TGTGCCAGCAGTGCTCAACCGGGACTAGCGGGAGCGGGCTGGTACGAGCAGTACTTC. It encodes CASSAQPGLAGAGWYEQYF.

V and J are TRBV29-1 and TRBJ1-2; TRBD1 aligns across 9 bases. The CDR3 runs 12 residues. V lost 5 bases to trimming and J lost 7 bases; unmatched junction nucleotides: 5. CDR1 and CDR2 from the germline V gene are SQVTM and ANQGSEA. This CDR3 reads CSVIQGAFGYTF. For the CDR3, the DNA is TGCAGCGTTATACAGGGGGCTTTTGGCTACACCTTC.

The CDR3: CASTHSGGQQETQYF. The DNA of the CDR3 is TGTGCCAGCACCCACTCGGGGGGCCAACAAGAGACCCAGTACTTC. The V call is TRBV9, the J call TRBJ2-5; D is perhaps TRBD2 (7 bases). Looked up from germline, CDR1 is SGDLS and CDR2 is YYNGEE. Trimming removed 6 bases from V and 2 bases from J, with 17 bases in between. The CDR3 is 15 amino acids.

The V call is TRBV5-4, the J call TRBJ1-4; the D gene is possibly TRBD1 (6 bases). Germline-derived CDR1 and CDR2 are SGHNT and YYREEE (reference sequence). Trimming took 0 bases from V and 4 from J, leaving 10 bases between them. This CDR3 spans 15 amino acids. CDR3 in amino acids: CASSLGQGHNEKLFF. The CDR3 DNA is TGTGCCAGCAGCTTGGGGCAGGGGCATAATGAAAAACTGTTTTTT.

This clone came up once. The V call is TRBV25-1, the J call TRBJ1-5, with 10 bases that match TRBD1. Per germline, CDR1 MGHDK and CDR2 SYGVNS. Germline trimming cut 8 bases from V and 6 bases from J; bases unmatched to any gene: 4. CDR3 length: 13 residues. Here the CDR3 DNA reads TGTGCCAGCCAGGACAGGGGGAGTCAGCCCCAGCATTTT. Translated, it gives CASQDRGSQPQHF.

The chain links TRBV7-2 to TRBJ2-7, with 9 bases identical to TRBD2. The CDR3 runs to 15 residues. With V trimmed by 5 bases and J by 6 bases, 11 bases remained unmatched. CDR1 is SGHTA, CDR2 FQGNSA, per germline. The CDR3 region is CASSASLAGLREQYF. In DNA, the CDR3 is TGTGCCAGCAGCGCAAGTCTAGCGGGATTACGCGAGCAGTACTTC.

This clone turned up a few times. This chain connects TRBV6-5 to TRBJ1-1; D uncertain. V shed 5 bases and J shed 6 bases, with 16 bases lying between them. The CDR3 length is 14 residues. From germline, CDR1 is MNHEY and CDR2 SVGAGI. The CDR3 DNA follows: TGTGCCAGCAGTGAGCCGGGAGGTAAGGCTGAAGCTTTCTTT. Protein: CASSEPGGKAEAFF.

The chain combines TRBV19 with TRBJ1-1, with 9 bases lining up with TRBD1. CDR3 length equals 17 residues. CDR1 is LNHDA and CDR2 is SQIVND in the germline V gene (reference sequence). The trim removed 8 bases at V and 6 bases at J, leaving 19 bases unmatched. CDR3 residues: CASSPLSGTGLFPEAFF. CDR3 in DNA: TGTGCCAGTTCCCCGCTGTCCGGGACAGGGTTATTTCCTGAAGCTTTCTTT.

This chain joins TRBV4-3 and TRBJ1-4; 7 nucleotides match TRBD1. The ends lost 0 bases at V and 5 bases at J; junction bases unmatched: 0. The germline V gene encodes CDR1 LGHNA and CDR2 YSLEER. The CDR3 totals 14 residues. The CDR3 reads CASSQEDRNEKLFF. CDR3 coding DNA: TGCGCCAGCAGCCAAGAGGACAGGAATGAAAAACTGTTTTTT.

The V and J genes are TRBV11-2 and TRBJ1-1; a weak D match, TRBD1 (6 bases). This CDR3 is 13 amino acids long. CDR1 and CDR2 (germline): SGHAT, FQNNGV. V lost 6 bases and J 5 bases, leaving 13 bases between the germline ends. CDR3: CASRGYRETEAFF. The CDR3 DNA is TGTGCCAGCAGGGGCTACAGGGAGACTGAAGCTTTCTTT.

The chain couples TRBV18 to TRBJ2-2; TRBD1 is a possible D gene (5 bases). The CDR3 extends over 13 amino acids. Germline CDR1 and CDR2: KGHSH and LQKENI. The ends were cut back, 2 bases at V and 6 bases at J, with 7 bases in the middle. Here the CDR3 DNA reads TGTGCCAGCTCACCAGGGGCACCCGGGGAGCTGTTTTTT. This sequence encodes CASSPGAPGELFF.

CDR3 residues: CASSVETGASGNTIYF. The CDR3, as DNA: TGTGCCAGCAGCGTAGAGACAGGGGCTTCTGGAAACACCATATATTTT. The chain employs TRBV9 and TRBJ1-3; 8 nucleotides align to TRBD1. Trimming took 0 bases from V and 1 from J; bases not matched to a gene: 3. CDR3 size: 16 residues. Germline values: CDR1 SGDLS, CDR2 YYNGEE. The whole variable domain, filled in from reference TRBV9 and TRBJ1-3, reads DSGVTQTPKHLITATGQRVTLRCSPRSGDLSVYWYQQSLDQGLQFLIQYYNGEERAKGNILERFSAQQFPDLHSELNLSSLELGDSALYFCASSVETGASGNTIYFGEGSWLTVV.

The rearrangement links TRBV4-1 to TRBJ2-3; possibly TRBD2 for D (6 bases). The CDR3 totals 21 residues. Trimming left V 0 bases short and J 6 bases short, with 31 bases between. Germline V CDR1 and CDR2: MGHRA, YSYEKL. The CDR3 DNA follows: TGCGCCAGCAGCCAAGACCCCCCAGCGGACGACTTGGGGGGTCGCTGGGATACGCAGTATTTT. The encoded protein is CASSQDPPADDLGGRWDTQYF.